The 26 T cell receptor beta chains in this list originate from one sample, sequenced in a study of shared clonotypes between healthy human individuals. The assay was immunoSEQ multiplex PCR, and TCRdb's table has in-frame clones only and misses some. The sample carries over a million clones, about 98% recorded once. Sequencing was done on a sample of naive CD4+ T cells sorted from blood. The subset is: CD45RA+ positively selected. These receptors all stem from a man younger than 45 in good health.

This sequence joins TRBV10-2 and TRBJ2-1; weak D call: TRBD2 (6 bases). The CDR3 totals 14 residues. Trimming cost V 6 bases and J 4 bases, with 13 bases left between them. The V gene's germline CDR1 is WSHSY and CDR2 SAAADI. CDR3 region: CASRTRESYNEQFF. In DNA, the CDR3 is TGCGCCAGCAGAACACGGGAGTCTTACAATGAGCAGTTCTTC.

The chain links TRBV9 to TRBJ2-1; no firm D call. Trimming took off 3 bases at V and 2 bases at J, with 9 bases between the two ends. Per the germline V gene, CDR1 is SGDLS and CDR2 is YYNGEE. The CDR3 consists of 14 residues. The CDR3 sequence: CASSAHTPYNEQFF. CDR3 coding DNA: TGTGCCAGCAGCGCGCACACTCCCTACAATGAGCAGTTCTTC.

The chain combines TRBV5-1 with TRBJ1-1, with 7 nucleotides matching TRBD1. The CDR3 length is 16 residues. Looked up from germline, CDR1 is SGHRS and CDR2 is YFSETQ. Trimming removed 3 bases from V and 0 bases from J; junction bases left unmatched: 8. Written as DNA, the CDR3 is TGCGCCAGCAGCTCGGTCGGACAGGCCATGAACACTGAAGCTTTCTTT. Amino acid sequence: CASSSVGQAMNTEAFF.

The V call is TRBV18, the J call TRBJ1-1; no clear D gene. V was trimmed by 1 base and J by 6 bases, leaving 21 bases between them. The CDR3 has 17 residues. Germline V gene lookup returns CDR1 KGHSH and CDR2 LQKENI. CDR3 DNA sequence: TGTGCCAGCTCACCACTCCGGACTCAATTGCTAGAGTCTGAAGCTTTCTTT. Residues: CASSPLRTQLLESEAFF.

V usage is TRBV27 and J usage is TRBJ1-2, with 8 nucleotides matching TRBD1. The CDR3 has 15 amino acids. Germline CDR1 MNHEY, CDR2 SMNVEV (reference sequence). Trimming cost V 5 bases and J 1 base; bases outside gene matches: 6. The CDR3 sequence: CASSPLQGVNYGYTF. The CDR3 DNA reads as TGTGCCAGCAGTCCCCTACAGGGGGTTAACTATGGCTACACCTTC.

The rearrangement links TRBV10-1 to TRBJ2-2, with 7 bases identical to TRBD1. With 3 bases clipped from V and 5 bases from J, the junction kept 3 bases outside the gene matches. This CDR3 has 14 residues. Germline values: CDR1 WNHNN, CDR2 SYGVQD (reference sequence). The CDR3 loop reads CASSEGTATGELFF. DNA of the CDR3: TGCGCCAGCAGTGAAGGGACAGCAACCGGGGAGCTGTTTTTT.

The genes are TRBV6-4 and TRBJ2-1, with 14 bases lining up with TRBD2. The CDR3 runs to 15 residues. The J segment lost 9 bases and the V segment lost 4 bases, leaving 5 bases of the junction unmatched. Germline V gene data show CDR1 as MRHNA and CDR2 as SNTAGT. CDR3 nucleotide sequence: TGTGCCAGCAGTGTGAATGGACTAGCGGGGGGTGAGCAGTTCTTC. This sequence encodes CASSVNGLAGGEQFF.

This clone was seen a single time. The V gene is TRBV7-3, the J gene TRBJ2-1; no definite D call. CDR1 and CDR2 (germline): SGHTA, FQGTGA. Trimming took off 1 base at V and 0 bases at J, with 4 bases between the two ends. CDR3 length equals 14 residues. The CDR3 spells CASSLRSSYNEQFF. CDR3 DNA sequence: TGTGCCAGCAGCTTAAGGAGCTCCTACAATGAGCAGTTCTTC.

This clone has just one count. V and J are TRBV7-9 and TRBJ1-3, with 7 bases that match TRBD1. The CDR3 runs 17 residues. The trim removed 4 bases at V and 0 bases at J, leaving 9 bases unmatched. CDR1 and CDR2 (germline): SEHNR, FQNEAQ (reference sequence). This CDR3 is CASSSTPGGNSGNTIYF. In DNA, the CDR3 is TGTGCCAGCAGCTCCACACCAGGGGGAAACTCTGGAAACACCATATATTTT.

J is TRBJ2-5 and V is TRBV21-1. TRBV21-1 constitutes a pseudogene. This CDR3 contains 15 residues. CDR3 nucleotide sequence: TGTGCCAGCAGCAAAGCTGGCCGGTACCAAGAGACCCAGTACTTC. This codes for CASSKAGRYQETQYF.

The chain links TRBV7-9 to TRBJ2-3, with D tentatively TRBD2 (5 bases). The germline CDR1 and CDR2 sequences are SEHNR and FQNEAQ (reference sequence). There are 18 residues in the CDR3. Trimming removed 6 bases from V and 5 bases from J, with 27 bases in between. This chain's CDR3 is CASSSTLRLAQKGDTQYF. The CDR3 DNA sequence: TGTGCCAGCAGTTCCACCCTCCGGCTAGCACAAAAGGGAGATACGCAGTATTTT.

This clone appeared a single time. The chain is built from TRBV27 and TRBJ2-7, with a weak D call TRBD1 (5 bases). V was trimmed by 3 bases and J by 6 bases, leaving 12 bases between them. The CDR3 totals 13 residues. CDR1 is MNHEY, CDR2 SMNVEV, per germline (reference sequence). CDR3 in amino acids: CASSFRDQGEQYF. The CDR3 DNA reads as TGTGCCAGCAGTTTTAGGGATCAGGGCGAGCAGTACTTC.

The chain has TRBV5-1 and TRBJ2-1, with D possibly being TRBD1 or TRBD2 (5 bases each). Germline CDR1 is SGHRS and CDR2 is YFSETQ. This CDR3 comprises 15 residues. Trimming stripped 4 bases from V and 3 bases from J, with 14 bases between. CDR3 in DNA: TGCGCCAGCAGCCCCGGGGCGGCCGTCTACAATGAGCAGTTCTTC. Protein: CASSPGAAVYNEQFF.

The chain employs TRBV18 and TRBJ1-1, with TRBD1 identical over 7 bases. Germline values: CDR1 KGHSH, CDR2 LQKENI. V trimming: 7 bases; J trimming: 7 bases; junction bases outside the gene matches: 9. The CDR3 spans 13 residues. CDR3 sequence reads: CASCDRAGGEAFF. For the CDR3, the DNA is TGTGCCAGCTGTGACAGGGCGGGGGGTGAAGCTTTCTTT.

V usage is TRBV7-2 and J usage is TRBJ2-7; TRBD1 matches at 9 bases. The germline V gene has CDR1 SGHTA and CDR2 FQGNSA. The trim removed 5 bases at V and 6 bases at J, leaving 11 bases unmatched. The CDR3 contains 15 residues. The CDR3 sequence is CASSRGTGYLREQYF. The CDR3 nucleotides are TGTGCCAGCAGCCGGGGGACAGGGTATTTGCGCGAGCAGTACTTC.

The J gene is TRBJ2-2, the V gene TRBV7-9; D unresolved. The CDR3 has 14 residues. Germline CDR1 and CDR2: SEHNR and FQNEAQ (reference sequence). Trimming cost V 9 bases and J 0 bases, with 11 bases left between them. The CDR3 is CASSGAANTGELFF. For the CDR3, the DNA is TGTGCCAGTTCAGGCGCCGCGAACACCGGGGAGCTGTTTTTT. The complete variable domain, with remaining parts taken from reference TRBV7-9 and TRBJ2-2, reads DTGVSQNPRHKITKRGQNVTFRCDPISEHNRLYWYRQTLGQGPEFLTYFQNEAQLEKSRLLSDRFSAERPKGSFSTLEIQRTEQGDSAMYLCASSGAANTGELFFGEGSRLTVL.

V is TRBV7-2 and J is TRBJ2-1, with a tentative D call TRBD2 (6 bases). V lost 1 base to trimming and J lost 6 bases, with 13 bases between them. Per germline, CDR1 SGHTA and CDR2 FQGNSA. This CDR3 has 15 amino acids. The CDR3 is CASSLVRGIANEQFF. As DNA, the CDR3 is TGTGCCAGCAGCTTAGTACGGGGGATTGCCAATGAGCAGTTCTTC.

The genes are TRBV7-9 and TRBJ2-7, with 8 bases lining up with TRBD1. Trimming cost V 3 bases and J 3 bases; bases outside gene matches: 1. Per germline, CDR1 SEHNR and CDR2 FQNEAQ (reference sequence). This CDR3 region has 13 residues. The CDR3 protein is CASSLGQVYEQYF. CDR3 DNA sequence: TGTGCCAGCAGCTTGGGACAGGTCTACGAGCAGTACTTC.

The V call is TRBV2, the J call TRBJ2-1, with 7 bases identical to TRBD2. This CDR3 region has 11 residues. The germline CDR1 and CDR2 sequences are SNHLY and FYNNEI. V lost 7 bases, J lost 12 bases, and 6 bases stayed unmatched. The CDR3 DNA reads as TGTGCCAGCAAGCGGGATGCTGGGCAGTTCTTC. Its protein product is CASKRDAGQFF.

This clone appeared a single time. The rearrangement joins TRBV18 to TRBJ2-7; 8 bases fit TRBD1. Per the germline V gene, CDR1 is KGHSH and CDR2 is LQKENI. This CDR3 contains 16 residues. J gave up 2 bases and V 3 bases, and 9 bases lay outside the gene matches. This CDR3 reads CASSPSALQGAYEQYF. The CDR3 DNA reads TGTGCCAGCTCACCCTCCGCGCTACAGGGGGCCTACGAGCAGTACTTC.

Remarks on this clone: The identical CDR3 is also encoded by other nucleotide sequences in the sample. The chain carries TRBV10-1 and TRBJ1-1, with D possibly matching TRBD1 (6 bases). CDR3 length: 13 amino acids. The germline V and J ends were trimmed by 6 bases and 2 bases, with 10 bases remaining between them. The germline V gene encodes CDR1 WNHNN and CDR2 SYGVQD (reference sequence). The CDR3 DNA reads TGCGCCAGCAGGGACAGACTTAACACTGAAGCTTTCTTT. The encoded protein is CASRDRLNTEAFF.

This chain connects TRBV7-6 to TRBJ1-3, with 9 bases that match TRBD1. The V and J ends lost 0 bases and 0 bases, in that order; junction bases with no gene match: 3. This CDR3 has 17 residues. Germline V gene lookup returns CDR1 SGHVS and CDR2 FNYEAQ. CDR3 amino acids: CASSLAGQGRSGNTIYF. CDR3 sequence (DNA): TGTGCCAGCAGCTTAGCAGGACAGGGGCGCTCTGGAAACACCATATATTTT.

This clone was recorded only once. The chain carries TRBV7-9 and TRBJ2-2, with no clear D. In germline, CDR1 is SEHNR, CDR2 FQNEAQ (reference sequence). V was pared by 2 bases and J by 7 bases, with 8 bases between. The CDR3 runs 13 residues. CDR3 loop: CASSLSPSGELFF. The CDR3 DNA reads as TGTGCCAGCAGCTTATCGCCCAGCGGGGAGCTGTTTTTT.

J is TRBJ2-1 and V is TRBV4-3, with D unresolved. Trimming removed 1 base at V and 10 bases at J, with 20 bases between. CDR1 and CDR2 (germline): LGHNA, YSLEER. The CDR3 is 16 residues long. CDR3 coding DNA: TGCGCCAGCAGCCAAGGCCCTCAAAATCCCAGAAACGAGCAGTTCTTC. Protein: CASSQGPQNPRNEQFF.

The rearrangement uses TRBV4-1 and TRBJ2-1; possible D gene TRBD2, 6 bases. This CDR3 is built from 15 residues. Germline assignment: CDR1 MGHRA and CDR2 YSYEKL. V was trimmed by 2 bases and J by 7 bases, leaving 15 bases between them. DNA of the CDR3: TGCGCCAGCAGCCAAAGACCTGGAGGGGAGAATGAGCAGTTCTTC. This translates into CASSQRPGGENEQFF.

This clone was counted a single time. This chain uses TRBV7-8 with TRBJ2-4; D remains unclear. V lost 2 bases to trimming and J lost 7 bases, with 9 bases between them. This CDR3 has 13 amino acids. Germline V lookup: CDR1 SGHVS, CDR2 FQNEAQ. CDR3 coding DNA: TGTGCCAGCAGCTTATCCGCCACGAACATTCAGTACTTC. It yields the protein CASSLSATNIQYF.